Listed here are 21 T cell receptor beta chains from one sample, sequenced in a study of PD-1 blockade in classical Hodgkin lymphoma. Time point meaning: cycle 4 day 1 (C4D1), after five to seven weeks of nivolumab. All the patients suffered relapse after autologous stem cell transplantation, and brentuximab vedotin exposure differed. Profiled with immunoSEQ multiplex PCR; TCRdb holds only in-frame clones, not every one. This table holds roughly 64,000 clones, just over 90% found once. The material was peripheral blood mononuclear cells (PBMCs), obtained before the fourth cycle of nivolumab. The receptors were gathered from a human donor with classical Hodgkin lymphoma.

The rearrangement links TRBV6-5 to TRBJ1-1; TRBD1 is a possible D gene (6 bases). V dropped 3 bases and J dropped 4 bases, with 12 bases sitting between them. This CDR3 has 14 residues. Germline CDR1 and CDR2: MNHEY and SVGAGI. CDR3 in amino acids: CASSYRTGSTEAFF. Written as DNA, the CDR3 is TGTGCCAGCAGTTATCGCACAGGGAGCACTGAAGCTTTCTTT.

The rearrangement uses TRBV5-6 and TRBJ2-7; D remains unclear. Deletions cut 2 bases from V and 4 bases from J, with 10 bases between. This CDR3 is built from 13 residues. Germline assignment: CDR1 SGHDT and CDR2 YYEEEE. CDR3 DNA: TGTGCCAGCAGCTTATGGCTAACTTACGAGCAGTACTTC. Translated: CASSLWLTYEQYF.

This clone is a singleton in its sample. The chain joins TRBV6-1 to TRBJ2-3, with TRBD2 matching 8 bases. The CDR3 length is 17 residues. CDR1 is MNHNS and CDR2 is SASEGT in the germline V gene. J lost 0 bases, V lost 4 bases, and 9 bases had no gene match. The chain's CDR3 is CASSASVAGLSTDTQYF. In DNA form, the CDR3 reads TGTGCCAGCAGTGCCAGCGTAGCGGGGCTTAGCACAGATACGCAGTATTTT.

The chain links TRBV6-1 to TRBJ1-5; D is undetermined. The V gene lost 8 bases and the J gene lost 5 bases, with 13 bases spanning the gap. The germline gives CDR1 MNHNS, CDR2 SASEGT. This CDR3 is 13 amino acids long. As DNA, the CDR3 is TGTGCCAGCCAGATCGGTCGGGATCAGCCCCAGCATTTT. This codes for CASQIGRDQPQHF.

The chain carries TRBV7-6 and TRBJ2-2, with 7 bases identical to TRBD1. Germline V lookup: CDR1 SGHVS, CDR2 FNYEAQ. This CDR3 has 19 residues. V shed 1 base, J shed 4 bases, and the junction held 15 bases outside the gene matches. CDR3 in DNA: TGTGCCAGCAGCTTAGTTCCCCCCAGACAGGGTCTGGCCACCGGGGAGCTGTTTTTT. Amino acid sequence: CASSLVPPRQGLATGELFF.

This clone came up a few times. The rearrangement uses TRBV7-2 and TRBJ2-3; D is perhaps TRBD1 (6 bases). The CDR3 is made up of 15 amino acids. Germline assignment: CDR1 SGHTA and CDR2 FQGNSA. Trimming removed 11 bases at V and 2 bases at J, with 20 bases between. CDR3 sequence: CASQGGRRTTDTQYF. The DNA for the CDR3 is TGTGCCTCACAGGGCGGCCGACGAACCACAGATACGCAGTATTTT. Variable domain in full (rest from reference TRBV7-2 and TRBJ2-3): GAGVSQSPSNKVTEKGKDVELRCDPISGHTALYWYRQSLGQGLEFLIYFQGNSAPDKSGLPSDRFSAERTGGSVSTLTIQRTQQEDSAVYLCASQGGRRTTDTQYFGPGTRLTVL.

The rearrangement links TRBV19 to TRBJ1-5, with 9 nucleotides matching TRBD1. Trimming at V came to 3 bases and at J to 3 bases, leaving 3 bases not matched to a gene. The CDR3 length is 15 residues. The V gene's germline CDR1 is LNHDA and CDR2 SQIVND (reference sequence). CDR3: CASSMGTGYNQPQHF. The CDR3, as DNA: TGTGCCAGTAGTATGGGGACAGGGTACAATCAGCCCCAGCATTTT.

The chain carries TRBV18 and TRBJ1-2; D possibly corresponds to TRBD1 (6 bases). Germline CDR1 and CDR2: KGHSH and LQKENI. V was shortened by 3 bases and J by 8 bases, with 13 bases between the two germline ends. The CDR3 extends over 13 amino acids. Here the CDR3 reads CASSPSQGYGYTF. Here the CDR3 DNA reads TGTGCCAGCTCACCTAGCCAGGGGTACGGCTACACCTTC.

This chain uses TRBV28 with TRBJ2-1; 16 bases are shared with TRBD2. V shed 2 bases, J shed 4 bases, and the junction held 11 bases outside the gene matches. The CDR3 has 20 amino acids. CDR1 and CDR2 from the germline V gene are MDHEN and SYDVKM. For the CDR3, the DNA is TGTGCCAGCAGTTTAGGCGGGGGACTAGCGGGAGGGTCCTTTTACAATGAGCAGTTCTTC. It translates to CASSLGGGLAGGSFYNEQFF.

The chain links TRBV4-2 to TRBJ2-1, with no clear D. The CDR3 has 12 amino acids. Trimming cost V 1 base and J 7 bases, with 5 bases left between them. Looked up from germline, CDR1 is LGHNA and CDR2 is YNFKEQ. The DNA for the CDR3 is TGTGCCAGCAGCCAAGTGGTAAATGAGCAGTTCTTC. Translation: CASSQVVNEQFF.

The chain couples TRBV4-1 to TRBJ1-5; D gene ambiguous. V was trimmed by 4 bases and J by 3 bases, leaving 13 bases between them. The CDR3 length is 15 residues. Looked up from germline, CDR1 is MGHRA and CDR2 is YSYEKL. This CDR3 is CASSRLPGVNQPQHF. The CDR3, as DNA: TGCGCCAGCAGCCGATTACCCGGGGTCAATCAGCCCCAGCATTTT.

V is TRBV5-1 and J is TRBJ2-1; D unclear. Germline CDR1 is SGHRS and CDR2 is YFSETQ. The CDR3 runs to 12 residues. V was clipped by 0 bases and J by 11 bases, with 9 bases between them. CDR3 sequence: CASSLVGNQQFF. In DNA, the CDR3 is TGCGCCAGCAGCTTGGTAGGGAACCAGCAGTTCTTC.

The chain couples TRBV2 to TRBJ2-7, with 8 bases that match TRBD2. The length of the CDR3 is 16 residues. With 1 base clipped from V and 0 bases from J, the junction kept 5 bases outside the gene matches. Germline lookup yields CDR1 SNHLY and CDR2 FYNNEI. The CDR3 DNA reads TGTGCCAGCAGTGAAGAGGGAGGACTAGCCTCCTACGAGCAGTACTTC. It codes for CASSEEGGLASYEQYF.

The chain couples TRBV7-8 to TRBJ2-5; D unresolved. Trimming removed 3 bases from V and 1 base from J, with 12 bases in between. CDR1 and CDR2 (germline): SGHVS, FQNEAQ. The CDR3 has 15 amino acids. The CDR3 protein is CASSFTAIPQETQYF. The CDR3 region has the DNA TGTGCCAGCAGCTTTACGGCCATCCCCCAAGAGACCCAGTACTTC.

The chain is built from TRBV4-1 and TRBJ1-4, with unresolved D. Germline V gene sequence: CDR1 MGHRA, CDR2 YSYEKL. The V gene lost 0 bases and the J gene lost 3 bases, with 5 bases spanning the gap. CDR3 size: 14 residues. The CDR3 coding sequence is TGCGCCAGCAGCCAAGAACACCCTAATGAAAAACTGTTTTTT. The encoded protein is CASSQEHPNEKLFF.

V usage is TRBV4-1 and J usage is TRBJ1-1; no reliable D call. This CDR3 contains 14 residues. V dropped 3 bases and J dropped 1 base, with 9 bases sitting between them. Germline V gives CDR1 MGHRA, CDR2 YSYEKL. The CDR3 protein is CASSHTQRNTEAFF. CDR3 nucleotide sequence: TGCGCCAGCAGCCACACGCAGAGGAACACTGAAGCTTTCTTT.

The V call is TRBV6-5, the J call TRBJ1-2, with a possible D match to TRBD1 (5 bases). V lost 2 bases and J 1 base, leaving 14 bases between the germline ends. This CDR3 is built from 16 residues. Germline V gene lookup returns CDR1 MNHEY and CDR2 SVGAGI. CDR3 in amino acids: CASSYPHRGINYGYTF. Here the CDR3 DNA reads TGTGCCAGCAGTTACCCCCACCGGGGGATTAACTATGGCTACACCTTC.

The genes are TRBV5-4 and TRBJ2-5; possibly TRBD1 for D (6 bases). CDR1 is SGHNT and CDR2 is YYREEE in the germline V gene (reference sequence). The germline V and J ends were trimmed by 3 bases and 3 bases, with 15 bases remaining between them. This CDR3 has 15 amino acids. The chain's CDR3 is CASSSRGKNKETQYF. In DNA form, the CDR3 reads TGTGCCAGCAGCTCTAGGGGGAAAAACAAAGAGACCCAGTACTTC.

This chain connects TRBV6-1 to TRBJ2-1; 7 nucleotides line up with TRBD2. Germline assignment: CDR1 MNHNS and CDR2 SASEGT. The trim removed 5 bases at V and 8 bases at J, leaving 9 bases unmatched. The CDR3 covers 14 residues. In DNA form, the CDR3 reads TGTGCCAGCAGTATCCAAGAGCGGGACGATGAGCAGTTCTTC. This encodes CASSIQERDDEQFF.

The chain employs TRBV7-6 and TRBJ2-7, with D perhaps TRBD2 (5 bases). Germline V gives CDR1 SGHVS, CDR2 FNYEAQ. This CDR3 is built from 14 residues. Trimming left V 4 bases short and J 4 bases short, with 14 bases between. CDR3 nucleotides: TGTGCCAGCAGCTATTCCAGCCGGGGATACGAGCAGTACTTC. This codes for CASSYSSRGYEQYF.

The chain combines TRBV27 with TRBJ1-2, with D tentatively TRBD1 (6 bases). This CDR3 has 14 amino acids. The V end lost 5 bases, the J end lost 5 bases, and 15 bases lay between the germline ends. Germline V lookup: CDR1 MNHEY, CDR2 SMNVEV (reference sequence). This chain's CDR3 is CASSSLGGWYGYTF. As DNA, the CDR3 is TGTGCCAGCAGTAGCCTGGGGGGCTGGTATGGCTACACCTTC.